Below, 30 T cell receptor beta chains from the same sample are listed, as sequenced in a study of blood T cell repertoires in COVID-19. The repertoire was sequenced with immunoSEQ multiplex PCR; TCRdb's copy has only in-frame clones and lacks some. Of 100,000 to 150,000 clones listed, 85% are singletons. The sample comprised peripheral blood. The origin of the receptors is a man older than 75 with active or convalescent COVID-19.

This clone was observed a single time. Compared with germline, one end of the junction differs, possibly owing to a read error. The chain joins TRBV7-9 to TRBJ2-7; TRBD1 matches 9 bases. CDR1 and CDR2 from the germline V gene are SEHNR and FQNEAQ (reference sequence). This CDR3 region has 14 residues. The CDR3 loop is CASNLQGASYEQYF. The DNA for the CDR3 is TGTGCCAGCAACTTACAGGGGGCTTCCTACGAGCAGTACTTC.

V gene TRBV6-6 combines with J gene TRBJ2-2, with 8 bases matching TRBD1. V lost 6 bases and J lost 2; bases outside the gene matches: 5. The germline CDR1 and CDR2 sequences are MNHNY and SVGAGI (reference sequence). The CDR3 length is 15 residues. In DNA, the CDR3 is TGTGCCAGCAGCCTTGCAGGGGGCAACACCGGGGAGCTGTTTTTT. The encoded protein is CASSLAGGNTGELFF.

The rearrangement joins TRBV11-2 to TRBJ1-5; 7 nucleotides line up with TRBD1. V was clipped by 4 bases and J by 5 bases; unmatched bases: 11. CDR1 is SGHAT, CDR2 FQNNGV, per germline. This CDR3 region has 16 residues. CDR3 sequence reads: CASSSRTGKNDQPQHF. DNA for the CDR3: TGTGCCAGCAGCTCCCGGACAGGTAAAAACGATCAGCCCCAGCATTTT.

The chain recombines TRBV27 with TRBJ1-2; D unclear. CDR3 length equals 16 residues. The germline V and J ends were trimmed by 4 bases and 0 bases, with 15 bases remaining between them. CDR1 is MNHEY, CDR2 SMNVEV, per germline (reference sequence). CDR3 in amino acids: CASSSPPGRSNYGYTF. CDR3 DNA: TGTGCCAGCAGTTCCCCGCCTGGGAGATCTAACTATGGCTACACCTTC.

This chain uses TRBV2 with TRBJ2-1; tentatively, D is TRBD2 (6 bases). The CDR3 spans 15 residues. The V end lost 8 bases, the J end lost 0 bases, and 14 bases lay between the germline ends. Germline V gene data show CDR1 as SNHLY and CDR2 as FYNNEI. The CDR3 DNA is TGTGCCAGCTCTCCGGGAGCCCGCTCCTACAATGAGCAGTTCTTC. Its translation is CASSPGARSYNEQFF.

This sequence joins TRBV28 and TRBJ1-1, with D unclear. V lost 2 bases and J 5 bases, leaving 12 bases between the germline ends. The CDR3 totals 14 residues. Germline CDR1 and CDR2: MDHEN and SYDVKM. The CDR3 protein is CASSLIQAGTEAFF. The CDR3 bases are TGTGCCAGCAGTTTAATTCAGGCTGGGACTGAAGCTTTCTTT.

This chain joins TRBV15 and TRBJ2-7, with D tentatively TRBD2 (5 bases). Germline V lookup: CDR1 LNHNV, CDR2 YYDKDF (reference sequence). This CDR3 contains 12 residues. As DNA, the CDR3 is TGTGCTACCGGACTGGGTCGGTCGGAGCAGTACTTC. Amino acid sequence: CATGLGRSEQYF.

CDR3 region: CASSIQGRITEAFF. CDR3 in DNA: TGTGCCAGTAGTATACAGGGAAGGATCACTGAAGCTTTCTTT. V usage is TRBV19 and J usage is TRBJ1-1; TRBD1 is a possible D gene (5 bases). Trimming took off 2 bases at V and 4 bases at J, with 11 bases between the two ends. This CDR3 is 14 amino acids long. Germline V CDR1 and CDR2: LNHDA, SQIVND (reference sequence).

This clone was recorded once. The junction shows a germline mismatch at one end, possibly a read error. The chain uses TRBV20-1 and TRBJ2-1, with D possibly being TRBD2 (7 bases). Germline CDR1 reads DFQATT; CDR2 reads SNEGSKA (reference sequence). The CDR3 sequence is 13 residues long. The CDR3 DNA follows: TGCAGTGCTAGTAGGGGGGGCTACAATGAGCTGTTCTTC. Translated, it gives CSASRGGYNELFF.

This clone has just one count. The V call is TRBV6-2 or TRBV6-3, the J call TRBJ2-1, with a weak D call TRBD2 (6 bases). The ends were cut back, 6 bases at V and 7 bases at J, with 19 bases in the middle. The germline gives CDR1 MNHEY, CDR2 SVGEGT. The CDR3 is made up of 15 amino acids. The CDR3 bases are TGTGCCAGCAGCCCACCTGGGACTTTTTATAATGAGCAGTTCTTC. Translating it yields CASSPPGTFYNEQFF.

The CDR3 DNA follows: TGCGCCAGCAGTCGGGGACAGGGGGCGGTCGAGCAGTACTTC. Encoded protein: CASSRGQGAVEQYF. V gene TRBV10-2 combines with J gene TRBJ2-7; TRBD1 matches 12 bases. The CDR3 consists of 14 residues. CDR1 is WSHSY, CDR2 SAAADI, per germline. Germline trimming cut 5 bases from V and 6 bases from J; bases unmatched to any gene: 5.

This rearrangement joins TRBV5-4 to TRBJ1-1; possible D gene TRBD1, 5 bases. Germline lookup yields CDR1 SGHNT and CDR2 YYREEE (reference sequence). The CDR3 totals 16 residues. V gave up 0 bases and J gave up 0 bases, with 12 bases separating them. CDR3 sequence: CASSLGLQGMNTEAFF. DNA for the CDR3: TGTGCCAGCAGCTTGGGGCTCCAGGGCATGAACACTGAAGCTTTCTTT.

This clone was seen a single time. The gene calls are TRBV7-2 and TRBJ1-5; TRBD1 agrees at 9 bases. V lost 5 bases to trimming and J lost 6 bases; unmatched junction nucleotides: 8. This CDR3 spans 15 amino acids. CDR1 and CDR2 (germline): SGHTA, FQGNSA. As DNA, the CDR3 is TGTGCCAGCAGCCGCGGACAGGGGACTTTTCAGCCCCAGCATTTT. This gives the protein CASSRGQGTFQPQHF.

This chain's CDR3 is CASSKSQGRKNTEAFF. The CDR3 nucleotides are TGTGCCAGCAGCAAATCTCAGGGGAGAAAGAACACTGAAGCTTTCTTT. The V call is TRBV9, the J call TRBJ1-1; D may be TRBD1 (6 bases). Per germline, CDR1 SGDLS and CDR2 YYNGEE. The CDR3 loop spans 16 amino acids. V was clipped by 4 bases and J by 1 base, with 17 bases between them.

CDR3 region: CASSLDMSYNSPLHF. CDR3 coding DNA: TGTGCCAGCAGCCTCGACATGTCCTATAATTCACCCCTCCACTTT. The chain is built from TRBV7-9 and TRBJ1-6; D call uncertain. The length of the CDR3 is 15 residues. Germline V gene data show CDR1 as SEHNR and CDR2 as FQNEAQ (reference sequence). Trimming took 5 bases from V and 1 from J, leaving 9 bases between them.

This chain uses TRBV24-1 with TRBJ2-1, with D perhaps TRBD2 (5 bases). There are 13 residues in the CDR3. Germline V gives CDR1 KGHDR, CDR2 SFDVKD. Trimming took off 3 bases at V and 10 bases at J, with 12 bases between the two ends. In DNA, the CDR3 is TGTGCCACCAGTGATAATCCGGGGTACGAGCAGTTCTTC. This sequence encodes CATSDNPGYEQFF.

The chain joins TRBV29-1 to TRBJ1-1; possible D gene TRBD1, 5 bases. Germline CDR1 and CDR2: SQVTM and ANQGSEA. This CDR3 region has 16 residues. Deletions cut 0 bases from V and 0 bases from J, with 14 bases between. CDR3 in amino acids: CSVEDWGRIMNTEAFF. DNA of the CDR3: TGCAGCGTTGAAGATTGGGGGAGGATTATGAACACTGAAGCTTTCTTT.

The genes are TRBV4-2 and TRBJ2-3, with 7 positions matching TRBD1. This CDR3 has 16 residues. Germline CDR1 reads LGHNA; CDR2 reads YNFKEQ. J lost 1 base, V lost 3 bases, and 7 bases had no gene match. The CDR3 region is CASSQRQGGGTDTQYF. The CDR3 DNA sequence: TGTGCCAGCAGCCAGAGACAGGGCGGCGGCACAGATACGCAGTATTTT.

Here the CDR3 reads CASSYSQGGYTF. The CDR3 DNA follows: TGTGCCAGCAGTTACTCGCAGGGGGGCTACACCTTC. V and J are TRBV6-2 or TRBV6-3 and TRBJ1-2, with a weak D call TRBD1 (6 bases). Trimming took 0 bases from V and 8 from J, leaving 7 bases between them. This CDR3 is 12 amino acids long. In germline, CDR1 is MNHEY, CDR2 SVGEGT.

Only one count was recorded for this clone. The chain is built from TRBV2 and TRBJ1-5; 7 bases line up with TRBD1. V lost 6 bases, J lost 0 bases, and 5 bases stayed unmatched. Germline CDR1 is SNHLY and CDR2 is FYNNEI. The CDR3 runs to 15 residues. Written as DNA, the CDR3 is TGTGCCAGCAGCCGGGACAGACATAGCAATCAGCCCCAGCATTTT. It yields the protein CASSRDRHSNQPQHF.

The rearrangement links TRBV5-1 to TRBJ2-3; 8 bases map to TRBD2. Per the germline V gene, CDR1 is SGHRS and CDR2 is YFSETQ. This CDR3 contains 15 residues. V was clipped by 2 bases and J by 0 bases; unmatched bases: 2. CDR3 sequence: CASSFASGSTDTQYF. The CDR3 nucleotides are TGCGCCAGCAGCTTCGCTAGCGGGAGCACAGATACGCAGTATTTT.

This chain links TRBV11-2 with TRBJ2-7; D gene unclear. Deletions cut 0 bases from V and 5 bases from J, with 5 bases between. CDR3 length equals 12 residues. Per germline, CDR1 SGHAT and CDR2 FQNNGV. CDR3 coding DNA: TGTGCCAGCAGCTTAGATAAAAACGAGCAGTACTTC. Encoded protein: CASSLDKNEQYF.

The rearrangement links TRBV28 to TRBJ2-7; D gene uncertain. Trimming shortened V by 6 bases and J by 5 bases, and 14 bases separated the two germline ends. The CDR3 has 13 residues. The germline V gene encodes CDR1 MDHEN and CDR2 SYDVKM. CDR3 bases: TGTGCCAGCAGGGGCCCAGGAACGGACGAGCAGTACTTC. Translation gives CASRGPGTDEQYF. Complete variable domain (other parts from reference TRBV28 and TRBJ2-7): DVKVTQSSRYLVKRTGEKVFLECVQDMDHENMFWYRQDPGLGLRLIYFSYDVKMKEKGDIPEGYSVSREKKERFSLILESASTNQTSMYLCASRGPGTDEQYFGPGTRLTVT.

This clone was seen once. The gene calls are TRBV2 and TRBJ1-3; 7 bases fit TRBD1. This CDR3 comprises 14 residues. The germline CDR1 and CDR2 sequences are SNHLY and FYNNEI. J lost 0 bases, V lost 7 bases, and 3 bases had no gene match. Written as DNA, the CDR3 is TGTGCCAGCAAGGGACAGAGCTCTGGAAACACCATATATTTT. Amino acids: CASKGQSSGNTIYF. Full variable domain (remainder filled in from reference TRBV2 and TRBJ1-3): EPEVTQTPSHQVTQMGQEVILRCVPISNHLYFYWYRQILGQKVEFLVSFYNNEISEKSEIFDDQFSVERPDGSNFTLKIRSTKLEDSAMYFCASKGQSSGNTIYFGEGSWLTVV.

The chain is built from TRBV5-1 and TRBJ2-5; D is possibly TRBD1 (7 bases). V was trimmed by 1 base and J by 1 base, leaving 20 bases between them. The germline V gene has CDR1 SGHRS and CDR2 YFSETQ. This CDR3 has 18 residues. The CDR3 DNA reads as TGCGCCAGCAGCTTGCGGGGTGGGGGGACAGCCCCCCAAGAGACCCAGTACTTC. Translating it yields CASSLRGGGTAPQETQYF.

This clone was detected only once. The V gene is TRBV4-3, the J gene TRBJ1-4; perhaps TRBD1 as D (5 bases). CDR3 size: 16 residues. Per the germline V gene, CDR1 is LGHNA and CDR2 is YSLEER. The V and J ends lost 0 bases and 8 bases respectively, with 16 bases between them. The CDR3 DNA sequence: TGCGCCAGCAGCCAAGAGATCGGCAGGACAAGAGAAAAACTGTTTTTT. Its protein is CASSQEIGRTREKLFF.

The CDR3, as DNA: TGTGCCAGCAGCCAAGAGGGAGCGGGCCCCTACAATGAGCAGTTCTTC. Its protein is CASSQEGAGPYNEQFF. V and J are TRBV4-2 and TRBJ2-1; D is perhaps TRBD2 (6 bases). The CDR3 is 16 amino acids. V was pared by 0 bases and J by 2 bases, with 11 bases between. CDR1 and CDR2 (germline): LGHNA, YNFKEQ.

The chain links TRBV5-4 to TRBJ2-1; 16 nucleotides agree with TRBD2. The CDR3 totals 14 residues. V dropped 4 bases and J dropped 16; count of bases not matched to a gene: 8. Germline V CDR1 and CDR2: SGHNT, YYREEE (reference sequence). CDR3 residues: CASSPGLAGGLGFF. CDR3 coding DNA: TGTGCCAGCAGCCCGGGACTAGCGGGGGGGCTAGGCTTCTTC.

This chain uses TRBV6-2 or TRBV6-3 with TRBJ1-5, with TRBD1 identical over 7 bases. Germline CDR1 and CDR2: MNHEY and SVGEGT. The CDR3 is 15 amino acids. Unmatched junction bases numbered 4, after V lost 4 bases and J lost 1 base. The CDR3 protein is CASSWTGGSNQPQHF. CDR3 DNA: TGTGCCAGCAGTTGGACAGGTGGAAGCAATCAGCCCCAGCATTTT.

The chain combines TRBV20-1 with TRBJ2-7, with 8 bases that match TRBD1. The germline gives CDR1 DFQATT, CDR2 SNEGSKA (reference sequence). The J segment lost 0 bases and the V segment lost 3 bases, leaving 10 bases of the junction unmatched. The CDR3 has 16 residues. CDR3 in amino acids: CSASGLPDRGSYEQYF. DNA for the CDR3: TGCAGTGCTAGTGGCCTCCCAGACAGGGGCTCCTACGAGCAGTACTTC.